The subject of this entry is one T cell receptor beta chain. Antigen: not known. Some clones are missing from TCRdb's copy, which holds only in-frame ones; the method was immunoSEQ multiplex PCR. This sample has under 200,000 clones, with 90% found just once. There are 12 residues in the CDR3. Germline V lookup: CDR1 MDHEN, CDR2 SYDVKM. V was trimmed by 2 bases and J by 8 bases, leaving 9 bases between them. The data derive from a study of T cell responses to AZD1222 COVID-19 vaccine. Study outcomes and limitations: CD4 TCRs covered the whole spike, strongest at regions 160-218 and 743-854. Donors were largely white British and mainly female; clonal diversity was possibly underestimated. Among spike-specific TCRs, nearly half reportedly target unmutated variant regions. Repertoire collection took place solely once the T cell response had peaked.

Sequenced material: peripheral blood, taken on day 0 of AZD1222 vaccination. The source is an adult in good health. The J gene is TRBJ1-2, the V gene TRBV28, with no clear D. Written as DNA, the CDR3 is TGTGCCAGCAGTTTACAAGTGAGCGGCTACACCTTC. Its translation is CASSLQVSGYTF.